Described below is a single T cell receptor (beta chain) sequence and its context. This receptor's antigen is unknown. No much larger clone is present one base from it, and per-base qualities are unavailable. This sample stems from a study of T cell responses to AZD1222 COVID-19 vaccine (dated by TCRdb to about 2021). Concerning the study at large: A total of over 230 trial participants underwent TCR sequencing, of whom 200 to 220 received two doses of AZD1222 and roughly 25 received two doses of the MenACWY control vaccine. Trial participants were enrolled into age subgroups of 18-55, 56-69 and 70-plus years, which contained 148, 28 and 57 TCR-sequenced participants, respectively. Study-wide conclusions, independent of this receptor: Spike-specific TCR breadth and depth rose significantly after two AZD1222 doses compared with day 0 and with MenACWY recipients. Most participants were white British and females outnumbered males, and the authors suggested that clonal diversity may have been underestimated. Vaccine-associated CD4 TCRs spanned the whole spike protein, with dominant responses in regions 160-218 and 743-854. The 56-69-year group was small, and its depth increase did not reach significance, likely because of low power. Because no day 14 peak-response samples were available, repertoires were characterized only after the peak T cell response. Conclusions about previously exposed vaccinees are limited because only a handful of AZD1222 recipients were SARS-CoV-2 seropositive at baseline. Epitopes outside the regions mutated in the B.1.351 and B.1.1.7 variants were reportedly recognized by nearly half of the unique spike-specific TCRs.

The CDR3 regions of human TCRbeta chains were analyzed by immunosequencing. The paper's data handling went like this. Repertoire TCRs were checked for matches against a reference library of SARS-CoV-2-specific TCRs that had been generated using the MIRA antigen-specificity platform. Breadth was defined as the fraction of unique TCRs that were SARS-CoV-2-associated, and depth was defined as the fraction of total T cells that were SARS-CoV-2-associated. Using the MIRA data, each spike-specific TCR was mapped to the spike region that the TCR reacts to and placed in a CD4 or CD8 class. Log10-transformed breadth and depth values were compared by one-way ANOVA with Sidak's multiple comparisons tests. TCRdb retrieved this table from immuneACCESS and kept in-frame rearrangements only. Not all clones are present; in checked studies, unresolved V genes account for under half, and no reason is known for the remainder. V and J calls and clone size are as listed in that table; D and trimming were resolved from the DNA. The sample profile shows about 120,000 clones; roughly nine tenths of them were found once. The ten largest account for 2.5% to 3.5% of the sample.

After removal of 5 bases from V and 2 bases from J, the junction retains 12 bases not matched to a gene. Taken from cysteine to phenylalanine, the CDR3 has 17 residues. Only the CDR3 DNA is retained, 51 bases long and in frame from the first base. Reading the germline V gene gives CDR1 KGHDR and CDR2 SFDVKD. The time point label for this specimen denotes: about 28 days (+/-7) after the second vaccine dose. Because spike-specific TCR depth and breadth did not differ between the two schedules, AZD1222 recipients who got a second dose at roughly 4 weeks were pooled with those who got a second dose at roughly 12 weeks. The vaccinee samples were drawn from two UK trials, COV001 and COV002, one of which was a single-blind randomized controlled phase 2/3 trial testing AZD1222 (ChAdOx1 nCoV-19) in healthy adults. For TCRbeta chain sequencing, PBMC samples were collected from trial participants at day 0 and at day 28 after the second dose.

Sequences were derived from peripheral blood, sampled 28 days after the second AZD1222 dose. The TCR sequence derives from an adult who received the AZD1222 COVID-19 vaccine. The rearrangement combines TRBV24-1 with TRBJ2-3; 7 central nucleotides agree with TRBD1. The CDR3 region: CATSAGRGQRLTDTQYF. DNA sequence: TGTGCCACCAGTGCCGGCCGGGGACAGAGACTCACAGATACGCAGTATTTT.